These T cell receptor beta chains were read from a single sample in a study of cytomegalovirus exposure and HLA in healthy donors. Libraries were prepared by immunoSEQ multiplex PCR; TCRdb keeps only in-frame clonotypes and omits some of them. Altogether 100,000 or so clones are present, roughly 82% being singletons, with the ten largest covering 0.9% to 1.5%. The sample was PBMCs. These receptors were obtained from a woman between 18 and 29 years old in good health and CMV-seronegative. Both conserved end residues are part of each CDR3. D genes are given only for firm matches. Not every row has a clone size; where given, it reads once, few, many or a size class.

J | size | D | V | DNA | CDR3
TRBJ2-3 | . | . | TRBV6-5 | TGTGCCAGCAGTTACTCCGGCAGGATCACAGATACGCAGTATTTT | CASSYSGRITDTQYF
TRBJ2-1 | . | TRBD2 | TRBV29-1 | TGCAGCGTTGAAGAACCCGCCCGGGGGGCCTACAATGAGCAGTTCTTC | CSVEEPARGAYNEQFF
TRBJ2-3 | . | . | TRBV4-3 | TGCGCCAGCAGCCAAGTGGCAGGGGCAGATACGCAGTATTTT | CASSQVAGADTQYF
TRBJ2-3 | . | . | TRBV15 | TGTGCCACCAGCAGGATAAACAGGGTATTACAGTATTTT | CATSRINRVLQYF
TRBJ2-5 | . | TRBD2 | TRBV7-2 | TGTGCCAGCAGGCGCCAACTAGCGGGGCTGGAAGAGACCCAGTACTTC | CASRRQLAGLEETQYF
TRBJ1-6 | . | . | TRBV6-5 | TGTGCCAGCAGTTACGGTGTCCAGAATTCACCCCTCCACTTT | CASSYGVQNSPLHF
TRBJ2-7 | . | TRBD1 | TRBV29-1 | TGCAGCGTTGGGACAGGCCTCGAGATATCCTACGAGCAGTACTTC | CSVGTGLEISYEQYF
TRBJ2-1 | . | . | TRBV6-1 | TGTGCCAGCAGTGAAGTGGGGCTCAACAATGAGCAGTTCTTC | CASSEVGLNNEQFF
TRBJ2-7 | once | . | TRBV10-2 | TGCGCCAGCAATAATCAGGGGATCTACGAGCAGTACTTC | CASNNQGIYEQYF
TRBJ1-2 | . | . | TRBV20-1 | TGCAGTGCTAGGACTACTGATGGCTACACCTTC | CSARTTDGYTF
TRBJ2-2 | . | . | TRBV9 | TGTGCCAGCAGCGTAGACTACACCGGGGAGCTGTTTTTT | CASSVDYTGELFF
TRBJ2-7 | few | TRBD1 | TRBV10-3 | TGTGCCATCAGCGGGACAGGGGCTGGCCGCTCCTACGAGCAGTACTTC | CAISGTGAGRSYEQYF
TRBJ2-3 | . | . | TRBV13 | TGTGCCAGCAGTTACAGCGGGAGCACAGATACGCAGTATTTT | CASSYSGSTDTQYF
TRBJ2-7 | . | TRBD1 | TRBV7-9 | TGTTCCAGCAGCTTTACAGGGGACGAGCAGTACTTC | CSSSFTGDEQYF
TRBJ2-5 | once | . | TRBV28 | TGTGCCAGCAGCATTACAGGGAGCGAGACCCAGTACTTC | CASSITGSETQYF
TRBJ2-1 | . | TRBD1 | TRBV5-6 | TGTGCCAGCAGTTTGACTACAGGGGGTTCCTACAATGAGCAGTTCTTC | CASSLTTGGSYNEQFF
TRBJ2-3 | . | . | TRBV6-4 | TGTGCCAGCAGTGATGGGACAAGCACAGATACGCAGTATTTT | CASSDGTSTDTQYF
TRBJ2-7 | . | TRBD2 | TRBV13 | TGTGCCAGCAGCTTTAGCGGGAGCTCCTACGAGCAGTACTTC | CASSFSGSSYEQYF
TRBJ2-7 | . | TRBD1 | TRBV4-3 | TGCGCCAGCAGCCCGAATCACCGGGACAGGTCCTCCGAGCAGTACTTC | CASSPNHRDRSSEQYF
TRBJ1-1 | . | . | TRBV5-6 | TGTGCCAGCAGCCAATACGAGTTTGGGGGCGCTTGGGACACTGAAGCTTTCTTT | CASSQYEFGGAWDTEAFF
TRBJ2-7 | . | TRBD1 | TRBV9 | TGTGCCAGCAGCGTAGGGGACAGGGGCTACGAGCAGTACTTC | CASSVGDRGYEQYF
TRBJ2-1 | . | TRBD1 | TRBV7-9 | TGTGCCAGCAGCTACCGGGACAGGGCCTACAATGAGCAGTTCTTC | CASSYRDRAYNEQFF
TRBJ2-3 | . | TRBD2 | TRBV7-2 | TGTGCCAGCAGCTCGCGGGGGGACAGCACAGATACGCAGTATTTT | CASSSRGDSTDTQYF
TRBJ2-7 | . | TRBD2 | TRBV9 | TGTGCCAGCCTGGTGTCTAGCGGGAGGTACTTCTCCTACGAGCAGTACTTC | CASLVSSGRYFSYEQYF
TRBJ2-2 | . | . | TRBV29-1 | TGCAGCGTCCCCCCCCTAATCGGGGAGCTGTTTTTT | CSVPPLIGELFF
TRBJ2-7 | . | TRBD1 | TRBV6-6 | TGTGCCAGCAGCAGGGACAGGGAAGTCTACGAGCAGTACTTC | CASSRDREVYEQYF
TRBJ2-2 | . | TRBD1 | TRBV5-1 | TGCGCCAGCAGCGTGACCCCCGGGACAGCGAACACCGGGGAGCTGTTTTTT | CASSVTPGTANTGELFF